Described below is a single T cell receptor (beta chain) sequence and its context. Its antigen remains unidentified. The source of the sample is a study of T cells after posttransplantation cyclophosphamide. Study-wide findings and caveats: Later blood repertoires were often dominated by clones from the donor CD8+ memory compartment. TRB clonality was highly associated with recipient CMV seropositivity and reactivation. TRB overlap between skin or GI tissue T cells and blood was limited.

Busulfan-fludarabine conditioning, marrow transplant, and cyclophosphamide on days +3 and +4 were administered. The CDR3 is 15 amino acids. Trimming removed 7 bases at V and 1 base at J, with 16 bases between. Germline CDR1 is SEHNR and CDR2 is FQNEAQ (reference sequence). The table came from immunoSEQ multiplex PCR; TCRdb's copy has only in-frame clones and leaves some out. The sample comprises a few thousand clones, around two thirds of which are singletons, and over 12% rests with the top ten. The material sequenced was PBMCs, taken 30 days after allogeneic stem cell transplant with posttransplant cyclophosphamide. V and J are TRBV7-9 and TRBJ2-5; the D gene is possibly TRBD1 (7 bases). The TCR was taken from a male patient aged 55 to 69 who received an allogeneic stem cell transplant from a related donor and was CMV-positive. The T cells may partly be graft donor cells. CDR3 sequence reads: CASTRTQGGQETQYF. The CDR3 bases are TGTGCCAGCACCCGAACTCAGGGGGGCCAAGAGACCCAGTACTTC. The whole variable domain, filled in from reference TRBV7-9 and TRBJ2-5, reads DTGVSQNPRHKITKRGQNVTFRCDPISEHNRLYWYRQTLGQGPEFLTYFQNEAQLEKSRLLSDRFSAERPKGSFSTLEIQRTEQGDSAMYLCASTRTQGGQETQYFGPGTRLLVL.